This is a list of T cell receptor beta chains from one sample in a study of OX40 agonist ivuxolimab in advanced cancers. Assay used: immunoSEQ multiplex PCR; TCRdb lists only in-frame clones, some missing. Among about 52,000 clones listed, 85% to 90% were seen once. The sequenced sample was CD4+ or CD8+ T cells sorted from blood, obtained in a trial of the OX40 agonist ivuxolimab. The receptors were gathered from an adult with an advanced solid tumor such as melanoma, head and neck, liver or kidney cancer. CDR3s include the opening cysteine and the closing phenylalanine or tryptophan. The D gene is left open where the match is weak. The size entry is marked missing in some rows and otherwise reads once, few, many or a size class.

CASSRQRQNTEAFF	TGTGCCAGCAGCAGGCAGCGACAGAACACTGAAGCTTTCTTT	TRBV5-3	TRBJ1-1	.	.
CASRQGPTNEKLFF	TGTGCCAGCAGGCAGGGCCCGACTAATGAAAAACTGTTTTTT	TRBV6-5	TRBJ1-4	.	.
CASSLEAAGEGTEAFF	TGCGCCAGCAGCTTGGAGGCGGCAGGGGAGGGTACTGAAGCTTTCTTT	TRBV5-1	TRBJ1-1	.	.
CASSQDRDLGELFF	TGTGCCAGCAGCCAAGACAGGGATTTGGGGGAGCTGTTTTTT	TRBV13	TRBJ2-2	.	TRBD1
CASSWDRGATEAFF	TGCGCCAGCAGTTGGGACAGGGGGGCCACTGAAGCTTTCTTT	TRBV10-1	TRBJ1-1	few	TRBD1
CASSLAPAGDPTDTQYF	TGCGCCAGCAGCTTGGCCCCAGCGGGGGACCCCACAGATACGCAGTATTTT	TRBV5-1	TRBJ2-3	.	TRBD2
CAISRTGDTSPLHF	TGTGCCATCAGTCGGACAGGGGATACTTCACCCCTCCACTTT	TRBV10-3	TRBJ1-6	.	TRBD1
CASSQETGEREKLFF	TGCGCCAGCAGCCAAGAAACAGGGGAGCGAGAAAAACTGTTTTTT	TRBV4-1	TRBJ1-4	.	TRBD1
CASTPGVAEAFF	TGTGCCAGCACCCCTGGGGTAGCTGAAGCTTTCTTT	TRBV6-5	TRBJ1-1	.	.
CASGPPGNYGYTF	TGTGCCAGCGGACCTCCGGGTAACTATGGCTACACCTTC	TRBV27	TRBJ1-2	few	.
CASSGVSPGISF	TGCGCCAGCAGTGGAGTCTCGCCAGGGATAAGCTTC	TRBV10-1	TRBJ1-2	.	.
CGSFMNTEAFF	TGTGGTAGCTTCATGAACACTGAAGCTTTCTTT	TRBV19	TRBJ1-1	.	.
CASSYSTGSGEQYF	TGTGCCAGCAGTTACTCGACAGGGAGCGGCGAGCAGTACTTC	TRBV6-6	TRBJ2-7	once	TRBD1
CAWHIRGVPGNTIYF	TGTGCCTGGCACATTAGGGGGGTCCCTGGAAACACCATATATTTT	TRBV30	TRBJ1-3	once	.
CASSMIAAGGELFF	TGTGCCAGTAGTATGATCGCGGCGGGCGGGGAGCTGTTTTTT	TRBV19	TRBJ2-2	.	.
CASSLGPGGTEAFF	TGTGCCAGCAGTCTTGGACCTGGCGGGACTGAAGCTTTCTTT	TRBV6-6	TRBJ1-1	.	.
CASRSWTGAGNTIYF	TGTGCCAGCAGATCCTGGACAGGGGCTGGAAACACCATATATTTT	TRBV6-6	TRBJ1-3	.	TRBD1
CASSSEKTQYF	TGTGCCAGCAGCAGCGAAAAGACCCAGTACTTC	TRBV6-6	TRBJ2-5	.	.
CASSERGWGYTF	TGTGCCAGCAGCGAGCGGGGGTGGGGCTACACCTTC	TRBV6-5	TRBJ1-2	.	.
CASSQHRGLNYGYTF	TGTGCCAGCAGTCAGCACAGGGGGCTCAACTATGGCTACACCTTC	TRBV27	TRBJ1-2	.	TRBD1
CASSTTGGHYGYTF	TGTGCCAGCAGCACTACGGGAGGGCACTATGGCTACACCTTC	TRBV6-5	TRBJ1-2	.	.
CASRLHKGEYEGKLFF	TGTGCCAGCAGACTACATAAGGGTGAGTATGAGGGGAAACTGTTTTTT	TRBV21-1	TRBJ1-4	.	.
CASSEALIRGLEKLFF	TGTGCCAGCAGTGAAGCGCTAATCAGGGGTTTAGAAAAACTGTTTTTT	TRBV2	TRBJ1-4	.	.
CASSLALSGTDTQYF	TGTGCCAGCAGCTTAGCGTTGTCCGGGACAGATACGCAGTATTTT	TRBV7-6	TRBJ2-3	.	.
CASSRPPGGRDGYTF	TGTGCCAGCAGCCGTCCCCCTGGGGGGCGGGATGGCTACACCTTC	TRBV7-9	TRBJ1-2	.	.
CASSYITGSSYNEQFF	TGTGCCAGCAGTTACATAACAGGGAGCTCCTACAATGAGCAGTTCTTC	TRBV6-5	TRBJ2-1	.	.
CSVEDQGSGQGLRRNYGYTF	TGCAGCGTTGAAGATCAGGGTTCGGGACAGGGGTTGAGGCGTAACTATGGCTACACCTTC	TRBV29-1	TRBJ1-2	.	TRBD1
CASRQQGAAYEQYF	TGTGCCAGCAGGCAACAGGGGGCGGCGTACGAGCAGTACTTC	TRBV28	TRBJ2-7	.	TRBD1
CASSLNRGDITYEQYF	TGTGCCAGCAGCTTAAACAGGGGGGATATTACCTACGAGCAGTACTTC	TRBV7-8	TRBJ2-7	.	TRBD1
CASSPGRGGGTMYEQYF	TGTGCCAGCAGCCCGGGTCGAGGTGGGGGCACTATGTACGAGCAGTACTTC	TRBV7-9	TRBJ2-7	.	.
CASSVTENQPQHF	TGTGCCAGCAGTGTTACCGAAAATCAGCCCCAGCATTTT	TRBV6-4	TRBJ1-5	.	.
CASSTTGNYGYTF	TGTGCCAGCAGTACTACAGGGAACTATGGCTACACCTTC	TRBV27	TRBJ1-2	.	.
CASSGHRTGVTSSYNEQFF	TGTGCCAGCAGCGGTCACCGGACAGGGGTAACCAGCTCCTACAATGAGCAGTTCTTC	TRBV9	TRBJ2-1	.	TRBD1
CAISEIEDLQETQYF	TGTGCCATCAGTGAGATCGAAGACCTCCAAGAGACCCAGTACTTC	TRBV10-3	TRBJ2-5	.	.
CASRGAMNTEAFF	TGCGCCAGCAGAGGTGCGATGAACACTGAAGCTTTCTTT	TRBV5-1	TRBJ1-1	.	.
CALDGGQTQYF	TGTGCCTTGGACGGTGGGCAGACCCAGTACTTC	TRBV30	TRBJ2-5	.	.
CAWTSSDTQYF	TGTGCCTGGACTAGCTCAGATACGCAGTATTTT	TRBV30	TRBJ2-3	.	.
CASSRGGVGQPQHF	TGTGCCAGCAGCCGGGGGGGCGTAGGGCAGCCCCAGCATTTT	TRBV4-2	TRBJ1-5	.	.
CASVRAGGGYTF	TGTGCCAGCGTAAGGGCGGGGGGTGGCTACACCTTC	TRBV27	TRBJ1-2	.	.
CASSGTATNEKLFF	TGTGCCAGCAGTGGGACAGCGACTAATGAAAAACTGTTTTTT	TRBV25-1	TRBJ1-4	few	.
CASSHSGGGAEAFF	TGTGCCAGCAGCCACTCCGGGGGAGGGGCTGAAGCTTTCTTT	TRBV14	TRBJ1-1	.	.
CASSFASGDPSTDTQYF	TGTGCCAGCAGCTTCGCTAGCGGGGATCCTAGCACAGATACGCAGTATTTT	TRBV7-2	TRBJ2-3	once	TRBD2
CASSQEPRARVTDTQYF	TGCGCCAGCAGCCAAGAACCTCGGGCCCGAGTCACAGATACGCAGTATTTT	TRBV4-1	TRBJ2-3	.	.
CASSALAGEETQYF	TGTGCCAGCAGCGCACTAGCGGGGGAAGAGACCCAGTACTTC	TRBV28	TRBJ2-5	.	TRBD2
CASSQSGQGRLGDTQYF	TGCGCCAGCAGCCAGTCGGGACAGGGTAGGTTAGGAGATACGCAGTATTTT	TRBV5-1	TRBJ2-3	.	TRBD1
CASSSGTAYSNQPQHF	TGTGCCAGCAGCTCCGGGACAGCTTATAGCAATCAGCCCCAGCATTTT	TRBV6-6	TRBJ1-5	once	TRBD1
CASSDFDEQYF	TGTGCCAGCAGTGACTTCGACGAGCAGTACTTC	TRBV6-6	TRBJ2-7	.	.
CASSFWAPGGTEAFF	TGTGCCAGCAGCTTTTGGGCCCCCGGGGGCACTGAAGCTTTCTTT	TRBV5-6	TRBJ1-1	.	.
CASSLVSSDYEQYF	TGTGCCAGCAGCTTGGTGTCGTCAGACTACGAGCAGTACTTC	TRBV5-6	TRBJ2-7	few	.
CAWTQGFETQYF	TGTGCCTGGACCCAGGGTTTTGAGACCCAGTACTTC	TRBV30	TRBJ2-5	.	.
CASGLGTGPNTEAFF	TGTGCTAGTGGTTTGGGGACAGGGCCTAACACTGAAGCTTTCTTT	TRBV12-5	TRBJ1-1	.	TRBD1
CASSSLAGGQETQYF	TGCGCCAGCAGCTCTCTAGCGGGGGGCCAAGAGACCCAGTACTTC	TRBV5-1	TRBJ2-5	.	TRBD2
CASSLGLRLGGYEQYF	TGTGCCAGCAGCTTAGGTCTCCGGTTGGGGGGCTACGAGCAGTACTTC	TRBV7-2	TRBJ2-7	.	.
CASSPNAWGQGGYGYTF	TGTGCCAGCAGCCCCAACGCATGGGGACAGGGCGGATATGGCTACACCTTC	TRBV7-2	TRBJ1-2	.	TRBD1
CASSYSFRGSSYEQYF	TGTGCCAGCAGTTACTCTTTCAGGGGGAGCTCCTACGAGCAGTACTTC	TRBV6-6	TRBJ2-7	.	TRBD1
CASSIGQGAGQPQHF	TGTGCCAGTAGTATTGGTCAGGGGGCGGGCCAGCCCCAGCATTTT	TRBV19	TRBJ1-5	.	TRBD1
CASSYRQGNNSPLHF	TGTGCCAGCAGTTATAGACAGGGGAATAATTCACCCCTCCACTTT	TRBV6-5	TRBJ1-6	.	TRBD1
CASSPQGNVETQYF	TGTGCCAGCAGTCCACAGGGGAACGTCGAGACCCAGTACTTC	TRBV2	TRBJ2-5	once	TRBD1
CASSATQSGYEQYF	TGTGCCAGCAGCGCTACCCAGAGTGGGTACGAGCAGTACTTC	TRBV6-1	TRBJ2-7	.	.
CASSIGVTNYGYTF	TGTGCCAGTAGTATAGGGGTGACAAACTATGGCTACACCTTC	TRBV19	TRBJ1-2	.	.